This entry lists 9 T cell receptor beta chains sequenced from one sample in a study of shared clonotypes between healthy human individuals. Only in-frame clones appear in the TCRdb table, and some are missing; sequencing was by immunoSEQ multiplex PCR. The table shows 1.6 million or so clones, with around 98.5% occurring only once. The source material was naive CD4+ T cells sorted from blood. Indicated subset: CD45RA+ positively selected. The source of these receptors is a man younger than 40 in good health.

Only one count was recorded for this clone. CDR3 residues: CASSTPGQGWGTQYF. The DNA of the CDR3 is TGTGCCAGCAGCACGCCGGGACAGGGGTGGGGGACCCAGTACTTC. The V call is TRBV5-4, the J call TRBJ2-5; 10 bases align to TRBD1. V shed 4 bases, J shed 7 bases, and the junction held 10 bases outside the gene matches. The CDR3 is 15 amino acids. Germline V CDR1 and CDR2: SGHNT, YYREEE (reference sequence).

The DNA of the CDR3 is TGTGCCAGCAACAGGGGGCAAGGTGAAAAACTGTTTTTT. Its protein product is CASNRGQGEKLFF. V gene TRBV7-9 combines with J gene TRBJ1-4, with 9 positions matching TRBD1. This CDR3 has 13 amino acids. The germline V gene has CDR1 SEHNR and CDR2 FQNEAQ (reference sequence). V trimming: 7 bases; J trimming: 7 bases; junction bases outside the gene matches: 4.

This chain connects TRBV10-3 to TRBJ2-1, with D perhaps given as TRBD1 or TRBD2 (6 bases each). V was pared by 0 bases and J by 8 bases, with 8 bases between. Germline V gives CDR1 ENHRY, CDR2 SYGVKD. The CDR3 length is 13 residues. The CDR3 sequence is CAISESEGDEQFF. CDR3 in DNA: TGTGCCATCAGTGAGTCGGAGGGGGATGAGCAGTTCTTC.

CDR3 amino acids: CASSVFTPGHPYEQYF. Here the CDR3 DNA reads TGTGCCAGCAGTGTATTCACACCGGGACACCCCTACGAGCAGTACTTC. V and J are TRBV28 and TRBJ2-7, with D tentatively TRBD1 (6 bases). The V and J ends lost 5 bases and 2 bases respectively, with 19 bases between them. CDR1 MDHEN and CDR2 SYDVKM come from the germline V gene. The CDR3 has 16 residues.

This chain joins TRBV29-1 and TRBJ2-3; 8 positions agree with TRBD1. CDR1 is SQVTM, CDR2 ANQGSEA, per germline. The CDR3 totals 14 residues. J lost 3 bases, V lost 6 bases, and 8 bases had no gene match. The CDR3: CSVLGQGWTDTQYF. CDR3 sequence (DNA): TGCAGCGTACTAGGACAGGGTTGGACAGATACGCAGTATTTT.

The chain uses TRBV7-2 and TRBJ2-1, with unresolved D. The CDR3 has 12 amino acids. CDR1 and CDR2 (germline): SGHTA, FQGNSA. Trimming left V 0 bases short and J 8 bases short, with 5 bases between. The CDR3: CASSLARHEQFF. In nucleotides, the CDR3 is TGTGCCAGCAGCTTAGCGAGGCATGAGCAGTTCTTC.

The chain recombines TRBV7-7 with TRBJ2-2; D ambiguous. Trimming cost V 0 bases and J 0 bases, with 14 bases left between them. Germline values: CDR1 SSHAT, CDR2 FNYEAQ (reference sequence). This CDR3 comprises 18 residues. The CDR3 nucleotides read TGTGCCAGCAGCTTAGCGACCACAAGGGCCGCGAACACCGGGGAGCTGTTTTTT. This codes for CASSLATTRAANTGELFF.

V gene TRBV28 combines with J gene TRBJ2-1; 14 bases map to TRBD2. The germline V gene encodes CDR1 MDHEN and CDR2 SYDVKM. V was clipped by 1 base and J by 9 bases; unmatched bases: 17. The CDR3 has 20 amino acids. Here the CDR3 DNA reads TGTGCCAGCAGTTTATCTGTATTGACTAGCGGGAGGGCCCGAGCGGGTGAGCAGTTCTTC. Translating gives CASSLSVLTSGRARAGEQFF.

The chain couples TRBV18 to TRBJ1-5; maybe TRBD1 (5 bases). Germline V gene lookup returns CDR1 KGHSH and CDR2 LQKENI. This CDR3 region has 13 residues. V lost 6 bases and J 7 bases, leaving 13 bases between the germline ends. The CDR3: CASSPAWGQPQHF. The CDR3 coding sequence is TGTGCCAGCTCGCCCGCCTGGGGGCAGCCCCAGCATTTT. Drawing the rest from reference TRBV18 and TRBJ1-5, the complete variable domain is NAGVMQNPRHLVRRRGQEARLRCSPMKGHSHVYWYRQLPEEGLKFMVYLQKENIIDESGMPKERFSAEFPKEGPSILRIQQVVRGDSAAYFCASSPAWGQPQHFGDGTRLSIL.